The rows below give T cell receptor beta chains drawn from one sample of a study of T cell responses to AZD1222 COVID-19 vaccine. Here immunoSEQ multiplex PCR was the method, and the copy in TCRdb shows in-frame clones only, minus some. The table lists approximately 140,000 clones, 89% of them singletons. The input for sequencing was peripheral blood, taken on day 0 of AZD1222 vaccination. All receptors come from an adult in good health. The CDR3 runs from the conserved cysteine through the conserved F or W. The D gene is left open where the match is weak. Where a row states a size, it is once, few, many or the class of an expanded clone; other rows omit it.

clone size	J gene	V gene	D gene	CDR3 protein	CDR3 DNA
NA	TRBJ2-5	TRBV9	TRBD2	CASSVGLAGLGETQYF	TGTGCCAGCAGCGTAGGGCTAGCGGGCCTAGGGGAGACCCAGTACTTC
NA	TRBJ1-1	TRBV9	NA	CASSGGFNTEAFF	TGTGCCAGCAGCGGGGGATTTAACACTGAAGCTTTCTTT
once	TRBJ2-3	TRBV1	NA	CTSSQDWAGITDTQYF	TGCACCAGCAGCCAAGATTGGGCGGGCATCACAGATACGCAGTATTTT
NA	TRBJ2-4	TRBV19	TRBD2	CASSIPSSGLAKNIQYF	TGTGCCAGTAGTATCCCCTCTAGCGGTCTAGCCAAAAACATTCAGTACTTC
NA	TRBJ1-5	TRBV6-6	NA	CASSQTSGAQPQHF	TGTGCCAGCAGCCAGACGTCAGGGGCCCAGCCCCAGCATTTT
NA	TRBJ2-2	TRBV7-6	TRBD2	CASSAGRGGRTGELFF	TGTGCCAGCAGCGCAGGGCGGGGGGGCCGCACCGGGGAGCTGTTTTTT
NA	TRBJ1-2	TRBV29-1	NA	CSVDVGYGYTF	TGCAGCGTTGATGTAGGGTACGGCTACACCTTC
NA	TRBJ2-4	TRBV19	TRBD1	CASRGTGKNIQYF	TGTGCCTCCCGGGGGACAGGAAAAAACATTCAGTACTTC
NA	TRBJ2-3	TRBV4-3	NA	CASSQEVRRVPTDTQYF	TGCGCCAGCAGCCAAGAGGTTCGGCGGGTCCCCACAGATACGCAGTATTTT
NA	TRBJ2-7	TRBV6-5	TRBD2	CASSPRGLGRYEQYF	TGTGCCAGCAGTCCCCGGGGACTAGGCCGCTACGAGCAGTACTTC
once	TRBJ1-1	TRBV19	TRBD1	CASRGSGQGITEAFF	TGTGCCAGTAGAGGGTCGGGACAGGGAATTACTGAAGCTTTCTTT
NA	TRBJ1-1	TRBV4-3	TRBD1	CASSQVLARTGGSEAFF	TGCGCCAGCAGCCAAGTCCTCGCTAGGACAGGGGGCAGTGAAGCTTTCTTT
NA	TRBJ2-2	TRBV13	TRBD2	CASSTGLADTGELFF	TGTGCCAGCAGCACCGGACTAGCGGACACCGGGGAGCTGTTTTTT
NA	TRBJ2-1	TRBV6-2/TRBV6-3	NA	CASSWLAHNEQFF	TGTGCCAGCAGTTGGCTAGCGCACAATGAGCAGTTCTTC
once	TRBJ1-2	TRBV12-3/TRBV12-4	NA	CASSRAFGYTF	TGTGCCAGCAGCAGGGCGTTTGGCTACACCTTC
NA	TRBJ1-2	TRBV27	NA	CASRPDGHNYGYTF	TGTGCCAGCAGGCCGGACGGCCATAACTATGGCTACACCTTC
once	TRBJ1-2	TRBV28	NA	CASSLGGAGYTF	TGTGCCAGCAGTTTGGGGGGAGCCGGCTACACCTTC
NA	TRBJ2-4	TRBV4-2	NA	CASSQEVGGRAKNIQYF	TGTGCCAGCAGCCAAGAAGTGGGGGGTAGAGCCAAAAACATTCAGTACTTC
NA	TRBJ2-3	TRBV3-1/TRBV3-2	TRBD1	CASSPTTGSTDTQYF	TGTGCCAGCAGCCCAACGACAGGGAGCACAGATACGCAGTATTTT
once	TRBJ2-2	TRBV4-3	TRBD2	CASSRLAGGGNTGELFF	TGCGCCAGCAGCCGCTTAGCGGGAGGCGGGAACACCGGGGAGCTGTTTTTT
few	TRBJ1-6	TRBV2	NA	CASSEIGRETPLHF	TGTGCCAGCAGTGAAATAGGGAGGGAGACACCCCTCCACTTT
NA	TRBJ2-7	TRBV20-1	TRBD2	CSGLAGEQYF	TGCAGTGGACTAGCGGGCGAGCAGTACTTC
NA	TRBJ1-2	TRBV30	NA	CAWSPPWQLDNYGYTF	TGTGCCTGGAGTCCTCCGTGGCAGCTAGACAACTATGGCTACACCTTC
NA	TRBJ1-2	TRBV7-8	NA	CASSLDRTVTYYYGYTF	TGTGCCAGCAGCTTAGATCGGACAGTTACGTATTACTATGGCTACACCTTC
NA	TRBJ1-2	TRBV6-5	NA	CASSYSTTPGYGYTF	TGTGCCAGCAGTTACTCGACAACGCCAGGTTATGGCTACACCTTC
NA	TRBJ2-7	TRBV2	TRBD2	CASSWRERYEQYF	TGTGCCAGCAGTTGGCGGGAGCGGTACGAGCAGTACTTC
NA	TRBJ1-1	TRBV6-6	NA	CASSTNGVMNTEAFF	TGTGCCAGCTCTACCAACGGGGTCATGAACACTGAAGCTTTCTTT
NA	TRBJ1-1	TRBV20-1	NA	CSAGGNTEAFF	TGCAGTGCCGGGGGGAACACTGAAGCTTTCTTT
NA	TRBJ2-3	TRBV18	NA	CASSPRTMDTQYF	TGTGCCAGCTCACCACGAACGATGGATACGCAGTATTTT
NA	TRBJ1-3	TRBV6-6	TRBD1	CACRGLERSSGNTIYF	TGTGCCTGCAGGGGGCTAGAGAGGTCCTCTGGAAACACCATATATTTT
NA	TRBJ2-1	TRBV2	TRBD1	CASSVEDRVINEQFF	TGTGCCAGCAGTGTCGAGGACAGGGTCATCAATGAGCAGTTCTTC
NA	TRBJ2-1	TRBV4-1	TRBD1	CASSRGGDRGFRNEQFF	TGCGCCAGCAGCAGAGGGGGAGACAGGGGGTTTCGCAATGAGCAGTTCTTC
once	TRBJ1-4	TRBV9	TRBD1	CASSVTGTGNEKLFF	TGTGCCAGCAGCGTCACCGGGACAGGGAATGAAAAACTGTTTTTT
once	TRBJ1-1	TRBV12-5	NA	CASGLGRGTEAFF	TGTGCTAGTGGTTTAGGACGAGGCACTGAAGCTTTCTTT
many	TRBJ2-6	TRBV11-2	NA	CASSLWGVANVLTF	TGTGCCAGCAGCTTATGGGGTGTGGCCAACGTCCTGACTTTC
few	TRBJ1-2	TRBV3-1/TRBV3-2	TRBD1	CASSQGLTRQGGSYGYTF	TGTGCCAGCAGCCAAGGACTAACCCGACAGGGGGGCTCCTATGGCTACACCTTC
NA	TRBJ2-5	TRBV9	TRBD1	CASSVGRTGVSAQYF	TGTGCCAGCAGCGTAGGGAGGACAGGGGTGTCGGCCCAGTACTTC
NA	TRBJ2-2	TRBV6-5	NA	CASSWDSSNTGELFF	TGTGCCAGCAGTTGGGATTCCTCGAACACCGGGGAGCTGTTTTTT
NA	TRBJ2-7	TRBV28	NA	CASSATVPLYEQYF	TGTGCCAGCAGCGCTACGGTGCCTCTCTACGAGCAGTACTTC
NA	TRBJ2-1	TRBV5-4	TRBD2	CASSLATWRGGYNEQFF	TGTGCCAGCAGCTTGGCCACATGGCGGGGGGGATACAATGAGCAGTTCTTC
NA	TRBJ1-4	TRBV7-9	TRBD1	CASSGHRGSSTNEKLFF	TGTGCCAGCAGCGGACACAGGGGGAGCTCAACTAATGAAAAACTGTTTTTT
NA	TRBJ1-1	TRBV7-2	NA	CASSLAGKKGAFF	TGTGCCAGCAGCTTAGCAGGGAAGAAAGGAGCTTTCTTT
NA	TRBJ1-2	TRBV5-1	NA	CASSLDGTAYGYTF	TGCGCCAGCAGCTTGGACGGGACTGCCTATGGCTACACCTTC
NA	TRBJ2-2	TRBV19	NA	CASSIDRLGLAAGELFF	TGTGCCAGTAGTATAGATCGCCTGGGCTTGGCGGCCGGGGAGCTGTTTTTT
NA	TRBJ2-5	TRBV3-1/TRBV3-2	TRBD1	CASSPQGQAGETQYF	TGTGCCAGCAGCCCCCAGGGACAGGCGGGGGAGACCCAGTACTTC
NA	TRBJ2-6	TRBV5-1	NA	CASKWSGANVLTF	TGCGCCAGCAAATGGTCTGGGGCCAACGTCCTGACTTTC
once	TRBJ1-2	TRBV5-1	NA	CASSLSGGRGYGYTF	TGCGCCAGCAGCTTGAGCGGGGGGCGCGGCTATGGCTACACCTTC
NA	TRBJ2-2	TRBV9	NA	CASSALVGGELFF	TGTGCCAGCAGCGCCCTCGTCGGCGGGGAGCTGTTTTTT
NA	TRBJ2-3	TRBV7-8	TRBD2	CASSLPSGRAADTQYF	TGTGCCAGCAGCCTCCCTAGCGGGAGGGCCGCAGATACGCAGTATTTT
NA	TRBJ1-4	TRBV4-2	NA	CASSQRYGAATNEKLFF	TGTGCCAGCAGCCAGCGTTATGGGGCAGCAACTAATGAAAAACTGTTTTTT
NA	TRBJ2-3	TRBV6-5	TRBD1	CASTKQGQGGDTQYF	TGTGCCAGCACCAAACAGGGACAGGGTGGAGATACGCAGTATTTT
NA	TRBJ2-7	TRBV5-1	NA	CASSLATGPDYEQYF	TGCGCCAGCAGCTTGGCCACAGGACCCGACTACGAGCAGTACTTC
NA	TRBJ1-6	TRBV19	NA	CASSTRDRNSPLHF	TGTGCCAGTAGTACCCGAGACAGGAATTCACCCCTCCACTTT
NA	TRBJ2-7	TRBV6-5	TRBD1	CASSPGQTYEQYF	TGTGCCAGCAGCCCGGGACAGACCTACGAGCAGTACTTC
NA	TRBJ2-4	TRBV7-9	TRBD2	CASSFGTSDKNIQYF	TGTGCCAGCAGCTTCGGGACTAGCGACAAAAACATTCAGTACTTC